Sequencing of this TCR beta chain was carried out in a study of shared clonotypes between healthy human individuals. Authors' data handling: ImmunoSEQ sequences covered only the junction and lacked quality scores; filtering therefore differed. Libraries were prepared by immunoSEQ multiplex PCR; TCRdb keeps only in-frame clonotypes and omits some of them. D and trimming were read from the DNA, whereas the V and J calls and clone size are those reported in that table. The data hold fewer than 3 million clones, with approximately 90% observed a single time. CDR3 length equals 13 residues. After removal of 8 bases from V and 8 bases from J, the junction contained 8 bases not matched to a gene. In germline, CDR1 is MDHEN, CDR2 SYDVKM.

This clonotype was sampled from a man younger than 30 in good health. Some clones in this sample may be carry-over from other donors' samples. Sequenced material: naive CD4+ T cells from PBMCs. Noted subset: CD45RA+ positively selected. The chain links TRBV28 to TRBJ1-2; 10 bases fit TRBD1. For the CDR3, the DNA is TGTGCCAGCGGCGGGGACAGGGGCTACGGCTACACCTTC. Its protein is CASGGDRGYGYTF.